These 29 T cell receptor beta chains were sequenced from one sample in a study of blood T cell repertoires in COVID-19. This table comes from immunoSEQ multiplex PCR, and its TCRdb copy is limited to in-frame clones, with some not included. The sample lists over 300,000 clones, approximately 82% seen once, with roughly 1.2% in the top ten. Sequences were obtained from peripheral blood. These receptors originate from a woman between 50 and 59 years old with acute or convalescent COVID-19.

The chain has TRBV10-3 and TRBJ1-4, with D hard to call. CDR1 and CDR2 (germline): ENHRY, SYGVKD. This CDR3 comprises 13 residues. Trimming shortened V by 3 bases and J by 8 bases, and 10 bases separated the two germline ends. The CDR3 coding sequence is TGTGCCATCAGTGACCGGGAACGAGAAAAACTGTTTTTT. This encodes CAISDREREKLFF.

V gene TRBV24-1 combines with J gene TRBJ1-1; TRBD1 might be the D (6 bases). The germline V and J ends were trimmed by 4 bases and 1 base, with 12 bases remaining between them. This CDR3 is 15 amino acids long. Germline V lookup: CDR1 KGHDR, CDR2 SFDVKD. The CDR3 region has the DNA TGTGCCACCAGTGACCCCAGGGGCCCGAACACTGAAGCTTTCTTT. This gives the protein CATSDPRGPNTEAFF.

The chain combines TRBV7-9 with TRBJ2-7; TRBD2 agrees at 7 bases. This CDR3 region has 14 residues. V shed 0 bases and J 6 bases; nucleotides not matched to a gene: 5. Germline lookup yields CDR1 SEHNR and CDR2 FQNEAQ (reference sequence). In nucleotides, the CDR3 is TGTGCCAGCAGCTTAGCGCTTGGGAGGGGCGAGCAGTACTTC. This gives the protein CASSLALGRGEQYF.

Note on this clone: The same CDR3 can be traced to other DNA sequences in this sample. The V and J genes are TRBV29-1 and TRBJ2-3, with a possible D match to TRBD1 (6 bases). The V end lost 1 base, the J end lost 1 base, and 9 bases lay between the germline ends. CDR3 size: 14 residues. Germline V CDR1 and CDR2: SQVTM, ANQGSEA. The CDR3 is CSVEGGRGTDTQYF. The CDR3 DNA is TGCAGCGTTGAAGGGGGGCGGGGCACAGATACGCAGTATTTT.

The chain has TRBV19 and TRBJ1-3; D is unclear. CDR3 size: 14 residues. Germline assignment: CDR1 LNHDA and CDR2 SQIVND (reference sequence). The V gene lost 7 bases and the J gene lost 3 bases, with 13 bases spanning the gap. The CDR3 DNA sequence: TGTGCCAGTACCCCGGTCTTAAGTGGAAACACCATATATTTT. Protein sequence: CASTPVLSGNTIYF.

The chain employs TRBV5-1 and TRBJ1-2; 9 bases are a match to TRBD1. The ends lost 5 bases at V and 8 bases at J; junction bases unmatched: 7. CDR1 and CDR2 (germline): SGHRS, YFSETQ. The CDR3 sequence is 13 residues long. The CDR3 DNA reads as TGCGCCAGCAGTCAGGGACAGGGTAGGGGCTACACCTTC. Its translation is CASSQGQGRGYTF.

This chain uses TRBV6-2 or TRBV6-3 with TRBJ1-2, with D uncertain. Trimming left V 3 bases short and J 8 bases short, with 22 bases between. Germline loops: CDR1 MNHEY, CDR2 SVGEGT. This CDR3 contains 16 residues. The DNA of the CDR3 is TGTGCCAGCAGTTATGTCGTGATTGGAGGGTTTAACGGCTACACCTTC. Amino acid sequence: CASSYVVIGGFNGYTF.

The V gene is TRBV29-1, the J gene TRBJ2-5, with TRBD1 matching over 12 bases. The CDR3 loop spans 14 amino acids. Germline loops: CDR1 SQVTM, CDR2 ANQGSEA. Trimming took 5 bases from V and 3 from J; bases not matched to a gene: 4. The CDR3 sequence is CSVRDRGREETQYF. In DNA form, the CDR3 reads TGCAGCGTTCGGGACAGGGGGCGAGAAGAGACCCAGTACTTC.

This sequence joins TRBV7-2 and TRBJ1-2; maybe TRBD1 (5 bases). V shed 3 bases and J shed 8 bases, with 7 bases lying between them. The CDR3 extends over 11 amino acids. CDR1 is SGHTA, CDR2 FQGNSA, per germline. In nucleotides, the CDR3 is TGTGCCAGCAGCTTCTACAGGGGCTACACCTTC. Amino acid sequence: CASSFYRGYTF.

The gene calls are TRBV19 and TRBJ1-1; unclear D gene. Trimming removed 3 bases from V and 1 base from J, with 15 bases in between. The CDR3 extends over 16 amino acids. From germline, CDR1 is LNHDA and CDR2 SQIVND (reference sequence). For the CDR3, the DNA is TGTGCCAGTAGTATGGTAGGAGGACCGGGGAACACTGAAGCTTTCTTT. This codes for CASSMVGGPGNTEAFF.

The gene calls are TRBV6-2 or TRBV6-3 and TRBJ2-3; 11 positions agree with TRBD2. The CDR3 is 17 residues long. CDR1 and CDR2 from the germline V gene are MNHEY and SVGEGT. Trimming cost V 2 bases and J 4 bases; bases outside gene matches: 8. CDR3 amino acids: CASSYPLAGGPADTQYF. The CDR3 nucleotides read TGTGCCAGCAGTTACCCCTTAGCGGGAGGGCCAGCAGATACGCAGTATTTT.

This clone was detected ten times or more. The rearrangement links TRBV20-1 to TRBJ2-7; possibly TRBD2 for D (6 bases). CDR1 and CDR2 (germline): DFQATT, SNEGSKA (reference sequence). Deletions cut 3 bases from V and 0 bases from J, with 12 bases between. This CDR3 region has 14 residues. DNA of the CDR3: TGCAGTGCTAGTTCTGGGACTTTCTCCTACGAGCAGTACTTC. Protein product: CSASSGTFSYEQYF.

This clone has only a few counts. The chain couples TRBV19 to TRBJ1-2, with TRBD1 as a possible D gene (5 bases). This CDR3 spans 17 amino acids. V dropped 4 bases and J dropped 6 bases, with 24 bases sitting between them. Per germline, CDR1 LNHDA and CDR2 SQIVND (reference sequence). The CDR3 reads CASSTDITWGVFDGYTF. As DNA, the CDR3 is TGTGCCAGTAGTACGGACATTACCTGGGGGGTTTTTGATGGCTACACCTTC.

V gene TRBV15 combines with J gene TRBJ2-3; D gene uncertain. The length of the CDR3 is 12 residues. The V end lost 1 base, the J end lost 4 bases, and 3 bases lay between the germline ends. Germline-derived CDR1 and CDR2 are LNHNV and YYDKDF (reference sequence). The CDR3: CATSRASDTQYF. The CDR3 nucleotides read TGTGCCACCAGCAGAGCCTCAGATACGCAGTATTTT.

This clone was seen only a few times. The CDR3 nucleotides are TGTGCCAGCACGACAGAGTTCTCTAACTATGGCTACACCTTC. Translation: CASTTEFSNYGYTF. J is TRBJ1-2 and V is TRBV2; weak D call: TRBD1 (5 bases). CDR3 size: 14 residues. In germline, CDR1 is SNHLY, CDR2 FYNNEI. Trimming took 7 bases from V and 0 from J, leaving 12 bases between them.

The genes are TRBV18 and TRBJ2-1, with 7 bases aligning to TRBD2. The CDR3 is 14 residues long. With 6 bases clipped from V and 5 bases from J, the junction kept 7 bases outside the gene matches. The V gene's germline CDR1 is KGHSH and CDR2 LQKENI. CDR3 coding DNA: TGTGCCAGCTCCACTCGTGGGGGGGACAATGAGCAGTTCTTC. Its translation is CASSTRGGDNEQFF.

The rearrangement links TRBV14 to TRBJ1-2, with D possibly TRBD1 on 5 matching bases. The germline gives CDR1 SGHDN, CDR2 FVKESK. V lost 0 bases and J lost 3, with 17 bases in between. The CDR3 spans 17 residues. As DNA, the CDR3 is TGTGCCAGCAGCCAAGATTTCGTCAGGGAAAGTCACTATGGCTACACCTTC. This gives the protein CASSQDFVRESHYGYTF. Filled out from reference TRBV14 and TRBJ1-2, the complete variable domain reads EAGVTQFPSHSVIEKGQTVTLRCDPISGHDNLYWYRRVMGKEIKFLLHFVKESKQDESGMPNNRFLAERTGGTYSTLKVQPAELEDSGVYFCASSQDFVRESHYGYTFGSGTRLTVV.

The chain has TRBV6-5 and TRBJ1-3; D is unresolved. The CDR3 extends over 12 amino acids. V gave up 6 bases and J gave up 4 bases, with 7 bases separating them. CDR1 is MNHEY and CDR2 is SVGAGI in the germline V gene. The CDR3 region has the DNA TGTGCCAGCAGGGGCAGGGGAAACACCATATATTTT. Its translation is CASRGRGNTIYF.

V usage is TRBV30 and J usage is TRBJ2-5; 8 bases are shared with TRBD1. Looked up from germline, CDR1 is GTSNPN and CDR2 is SVGIG (reference sequence). There are 13 residues in the CDR3. V lost 2 bases and J lost 4; bases outside the gene matches: 3. In DNA, the CDR3 is TGTGCCTGGAGTTGGACAGGGCCAGAGACCCAGTACTTC. This encodes CAWSWTGPETQYF.

This clone has just a few counts. The genes are TRBV5-8 and TRBJ1-5; D is possibly TRBD1 (5 bases). Germline CDR1 reads SGHTS; CDR2 reads YDEGEE. The CDR3 consists of 16 residues. With 1 base removed from V and 1 base from J, the gap between germline ends came to 12 bases. CDR3 sequence: CASSLIGAWSNQPQHF. CDR3 in DNA: TGTGCCAGCAGCTTGATAGGGGCGTGGAGCAATCAGCCCCAGCATTTT.

CDR3 nucleotides: TGTGCCAGCAGCCAAGAGCGCAGCGGGGGGCGGTACAATGAGCAGTTCTTC. Translated, it gives CASSQERSGGRYNEQFF. The chain uses TRBV3-1 (or the pseudogene TRBV3-2) and TRBJ2-1, with TRBD2 identical over 9 bases. The germline V gene has CDR1 LGHDT and CDR2 YNNKEL (reference sequence). V shed 0 bases and J 4 bases; nucleotides not matched to a gene: 7. The CDR3 covers 17 residues.

This chain uses TRBV2 with TRBJ2-7; D perhaps matches TRBD1 (6 bases). Germline-derived CDR1 and CDR2 are SNHLY and FYNNEI. The CDR3 is 13 amino acids. V was cut by 4 bases and J by 7 bases, with 14 bases left in between. The CDR3 bases are TGTGCCAGCAGTGCGTCGGGACAAACTGAGCAGTACGTC. Protein: CASSASGQTEQYV.

The CDR3 protein is CASLAAVDTGELFF. The CDR3 DNA sequence: TGTGCCAGCTTGGCGGCGGTCGACACCGGGGAGCTGTTTTTT. The chain joins TRBV6-5 to TRBJ2-2; D not resolved. CDR3 length equals 14 residues. The V end was cut by 8 bases, the J end by 3 bases, with 13 bases between. Germline assignment: CDR1 MNHEY and CDR2 SVGAGI.

The chain links TRBV2 to TRBJ2-5; no firm D call. The V gene's germline CDR1 is SNHLY and CDR2 FYNNEI. This CDR3 contains 12 residues. The germline V and J ends were trimmed by 8 bases and 2 bases, with 9 bases remaining between them. This CDR3 is CASRVWQETQYF. CDR3 coding DNA: TGTGCCAGCCGCGTTTGGCAAGAGACCCAGTACTTC.

The sample holds one count of this clone. V usage is TRBV6-5 and J usage is TRBJ1-2; no definite D call. Germline CDR1 and CDR2: MNHEY and SVGAGI. This CDR3 region has 14 residues. Trimming removed 6 bases from V and 8 bases from J, with 19 bases in between. The CDR3 bases are TGTGCCAGCAGCCGGGAGATTACTGAGGAGGGCTACACCTTC. Amino acids: CASSREITEEGYTF.

This chain uses TRBV9 with TRBJ1-1, with D possibly TRBD1 on 6 matching bases. The CDR3 is 16 amino acids. Trimming removed 0 bases at V and 1 base at J, with 13 bases between. Germline-derived CDR1 and CDR2 are SGDLS and YYNGEE. CDR3 DNA sequence: TGTGCCAGCAGCGTAGACTCGGGACACCAGAACACTGAAGCTTTCTTT. Amino acids: CASSVDSGHQNTEAFF.

The rearrangement uses TRBV18 and TRBJ2-7, with a weak D call TRBD1 (7 bases). Trimming cost V 3 bases and J 6 bases, with 15 bases left between them. Germline V gene sequence: CDR1 KGHSH, CDR2 LQKENI. CDR3 size: 14 residues. The chain's CDR3 is CASSPRQGGGEQYV. In DNA, the CDR3 is TGTGCCAGCTCACCCCGACAGGGAGGCGGCGAGCAGTACGTC.

The chain joins TRBV30 to TRBJ1-1, with no clear D. Germline lookup yields CDR1 GTSNPN and CDR2 SVGIG (reference sequence). V dropped 1 base and J dropped 0 bases, with 12 bases sitting between them. CDR3 length: 15 amino acids. CDR3: CAWSAPGIMNTEAFF. The CDR3 nucleotides are TGTGCCTGGAGTGCACCGGGGATCATGAACACTGAAGCTTTCTTT.

This clone occurred once. The V gene is TRBV5-4, the J gene TRBJ1-1, with D unclear. The V gene's germline CDR1 is SGHNT and CDR2 YYREEE (reference sequence). V dropped 2 bases and J dropped 0 bases, with 8 bases sitting between them. This CDR3 region has 14 residues. The CDR3 spells CASSFDLLNTEAFF. As DNA, the CDR3 is TGTGCCAGCAGCTTCGACTTACTGAACACTGAAGCTTTCTTT.